The source of this T cell receptor beta chain is a study of cytomegalovirus exposure and HLA in healthy donors. Study-wide results and caveats: It was likely that a cluster of highly shared sequence variants was a sequencing artifact. Analysis was carried out at a later point, and it linked a missense DCLRE1C variant to TCR beta V- and J-gene trimming. Per published reports, the classifier diagnosed cytomegalovirus status with high specificity and sensitivity.

This clone was found once. Its antigen is unidentified. One junction end does not reproduce the germline sequence, and a read error may be involved. Each donor was nominally healthy when sampled (though unrecorded immune exposures were likely). Primers included in the PCR were 60 Vbeta and 13 Jbeta primers. TCRdb's copy holds only in-frame clones and misses some; the assay was immunoSEQ multiplex PCR. The sample records 150,000 to 200,000 clones, around three quarters being singletons. Sequenced sample: PBMCs. The receptor's source is a man aged 35 to 55 in good health and CMV-seronegative.

The CDR3 sequence: CSSSLGQAYEQYF. CDR3 DNA sequence: TGTTCCAGCAGCTTAGGCCAGGCCTACGAGCAGTACTTC. The chain has TRBV7-9 and TRBJ2-7; D is unclear. The CDR3 extends over 13 amino acids. CDR1 is SEHNR, CDR2 FQNEAQ, per germline (reference sequence).